The T cell receptor (beta chain) described here comes from a study of blood T cell repertoires in COVID-19. The overall study: In each case, the material was cDNA or gDNA derived from T cells, B-cell-depleted T cells, or PBMCs.

Profiled with immunoSEQ multiplex PCR; TCRdb holds only in-frame clones, not every one. The sample records 150,000 to 250,000 clones, roughly 82% being singletons. The germline CDR1 and CDR2 sequences are SGHNT and YYREEE (reference sequence). The germline V and J ends were trimmed by 1 base and 8 bases, with 9 bases remaining between them. This CDR3 region has 13 residues. Source material: PBMCs or T cells enriched from blood (not recorded which). The chain joins TRBV5-4 to TRBJ1-4; D unclear. This TCR derives from a man aged 40-55 years who had recovered from COVID-19. The CDR3 DNA follows: TGTGCCAGCAGCTTGTCCGGTACGGAAAAACTGTTTTTT. Protein sequence: CASSLSGTEKLFF.